This T cell receptor (beta chain) was identified in a study of blood T cell repertoires in COVID-19. Germline assignment: CDR1 SGHVS and CDR2 FQNEAQ. There are 15 residues in the CDR3. Trimming took 0 bases from V and 7 from J; bases not matched to a gene: 7. Libraries were prepared by immunoSEQ multiplex PCR; TCRdb keeps only in-frame clonotypes and omits some of them. The sample holds about 90,000 clones, about 85% seen once. Sequencing was carried out using peripheral blood. The chain carries TRBV7-8 and TRBJ2-5, with 8 bases fitting TRBD2. The receptor's source is an elderly man with active or convalescent COVID-19. Here the CDR3 reads CASSLAVRGGSTQYF. The CDR3 DNA reads as TGTGCCAGCAGCTTAGCGGTTCGGGGGGGGTCGACCCAGTACTTC.